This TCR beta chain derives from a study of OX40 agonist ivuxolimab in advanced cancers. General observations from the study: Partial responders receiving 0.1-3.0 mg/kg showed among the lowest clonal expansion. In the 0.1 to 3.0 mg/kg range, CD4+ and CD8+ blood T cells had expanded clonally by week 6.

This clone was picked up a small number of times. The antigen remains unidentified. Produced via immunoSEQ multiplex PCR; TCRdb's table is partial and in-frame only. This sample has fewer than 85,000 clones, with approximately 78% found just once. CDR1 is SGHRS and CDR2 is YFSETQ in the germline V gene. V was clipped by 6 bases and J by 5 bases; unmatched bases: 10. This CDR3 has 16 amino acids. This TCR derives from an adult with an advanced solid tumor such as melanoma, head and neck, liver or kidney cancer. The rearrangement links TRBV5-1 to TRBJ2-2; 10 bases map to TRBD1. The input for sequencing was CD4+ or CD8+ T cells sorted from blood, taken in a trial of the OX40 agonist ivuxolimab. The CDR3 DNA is TGCGCCAGCAACATTCCGGGACAGGGGAGGACCGGGGAGCTGTTTTTT. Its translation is CASNIPGQGRTGELFF.